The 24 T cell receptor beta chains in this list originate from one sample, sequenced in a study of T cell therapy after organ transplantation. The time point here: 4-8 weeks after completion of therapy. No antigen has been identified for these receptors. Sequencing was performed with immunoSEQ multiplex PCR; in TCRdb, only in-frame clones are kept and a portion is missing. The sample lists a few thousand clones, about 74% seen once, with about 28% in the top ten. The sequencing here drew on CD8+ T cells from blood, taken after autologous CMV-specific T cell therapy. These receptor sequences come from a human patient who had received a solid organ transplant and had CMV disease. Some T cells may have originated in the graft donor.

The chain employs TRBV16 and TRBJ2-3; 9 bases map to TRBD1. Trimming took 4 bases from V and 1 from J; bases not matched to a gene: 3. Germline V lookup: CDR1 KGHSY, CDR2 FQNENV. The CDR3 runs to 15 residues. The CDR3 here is CASSLGQGRTDTQYF. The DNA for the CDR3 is TGTGCCAGCAGCCTTGGACAGGGGCGCACAGATACGCAGTATTTT.

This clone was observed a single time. In nucleotides, the CDR3 is TGTGCCTGTATGAAACGGAACACTGAAGCTTTCTTT. Amino acid sequence: CACMKRNTEAFF. V is TRBV30 and J is TRBJ1-1; D is undetermined. Germline assignment: CDR1 GTSNPN and CDR2 SVGIG (reference sequence). Trimming cost V 6 bases and J 1 base, with 9 bases left between them. This CDR3 has 12 residues.

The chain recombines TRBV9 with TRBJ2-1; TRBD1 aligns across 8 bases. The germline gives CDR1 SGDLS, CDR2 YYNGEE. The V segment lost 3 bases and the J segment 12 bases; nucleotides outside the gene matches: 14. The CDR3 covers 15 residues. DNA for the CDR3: TGTGCCAGCAGCGACGACAGGGGTTCCCTCCCTGGGCAGTTCTTC. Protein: CASSDDRGSLPGQFF.

CDR3: CASSYSSGEINEKLFF. The DNA for the CDR3 is TGTGCCAGCAGTTACTCGAGCGGGGAAATTAATGAAAAACTGTTTTTT. The chain recombines TRBV6-5 with TRBJ1-4; no firm D call. Trimming removed 0 bases from V and 4 bases from J, with 12 bases in between. The CDR3 length is 16 residues. Per the germline V gene, CDR1 is MNHEY and CDR2 is SVGAGI.

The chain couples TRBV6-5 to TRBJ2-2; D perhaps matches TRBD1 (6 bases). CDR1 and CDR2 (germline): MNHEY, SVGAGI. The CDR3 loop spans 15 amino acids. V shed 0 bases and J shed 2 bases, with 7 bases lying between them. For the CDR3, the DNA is TGTGCCAGCAGTTACTCCGGGACAAACACCGGGGAGCTGTTTTTT. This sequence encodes CASSYSGTNTGELFF.

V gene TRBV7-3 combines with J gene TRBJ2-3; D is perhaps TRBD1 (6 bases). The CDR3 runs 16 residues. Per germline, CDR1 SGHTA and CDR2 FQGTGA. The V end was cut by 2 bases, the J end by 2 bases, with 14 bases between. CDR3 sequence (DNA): TGTGCCAGCAGCTTAGCCCCTGGGGGCAACACAGATACGCAGTATTTT. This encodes CASSLAPGGNTDTQYF.

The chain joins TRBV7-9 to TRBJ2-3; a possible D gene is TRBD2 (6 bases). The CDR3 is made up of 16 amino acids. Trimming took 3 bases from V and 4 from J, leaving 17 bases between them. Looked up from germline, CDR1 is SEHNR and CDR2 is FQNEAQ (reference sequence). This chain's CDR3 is CASSFGLGSGADTQYF. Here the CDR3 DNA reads TGTGCCAGCAGCTTCGGTCTCGGGAGTGGAGCAGATACGCAGTATTTT.

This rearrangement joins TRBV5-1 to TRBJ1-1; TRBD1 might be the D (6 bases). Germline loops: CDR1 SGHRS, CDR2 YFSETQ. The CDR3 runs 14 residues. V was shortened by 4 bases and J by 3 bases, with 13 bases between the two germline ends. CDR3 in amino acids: CASSPETGDTEAFF. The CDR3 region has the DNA TGCGCCAGCAGCCCCGAGACAGGAGACACTGAAGCTTTCTTT.

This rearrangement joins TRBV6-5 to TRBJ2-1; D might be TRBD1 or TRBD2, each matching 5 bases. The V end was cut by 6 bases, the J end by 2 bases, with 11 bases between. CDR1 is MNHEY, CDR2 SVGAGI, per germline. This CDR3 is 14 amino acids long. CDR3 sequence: CASRDWGTYNEQFF. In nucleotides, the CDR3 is TGTGCCAGCAGAGACTGGGGGACCTACAATGAGCAGTTCTTC.

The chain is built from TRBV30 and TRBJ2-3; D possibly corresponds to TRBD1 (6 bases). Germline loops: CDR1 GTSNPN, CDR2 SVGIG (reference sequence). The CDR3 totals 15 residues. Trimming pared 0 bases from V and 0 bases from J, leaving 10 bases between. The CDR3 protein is CAWSVGQGSTDTQYF. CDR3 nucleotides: TGTGCCTGGAGTGTAGGGCAGGGGAGCACAGATACGCAGTATTTT.

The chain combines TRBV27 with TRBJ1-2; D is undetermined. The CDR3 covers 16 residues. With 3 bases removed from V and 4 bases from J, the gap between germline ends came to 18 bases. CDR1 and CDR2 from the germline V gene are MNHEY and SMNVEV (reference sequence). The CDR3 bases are TGTGCCAGCAGTTTGAGGGCGGGCCTCGCGCTCTATGGCTACACCTTC. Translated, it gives CASSLRAGLALYGYTF.

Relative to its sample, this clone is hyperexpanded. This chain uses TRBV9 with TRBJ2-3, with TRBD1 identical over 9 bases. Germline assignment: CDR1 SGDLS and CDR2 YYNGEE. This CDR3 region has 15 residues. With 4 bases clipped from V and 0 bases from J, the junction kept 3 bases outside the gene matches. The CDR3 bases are TGTGCCAGCAGCCCCGGGACAGGGAGCACAGATACGCAGTATTTT. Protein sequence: CASSPGTGSTDTQYF. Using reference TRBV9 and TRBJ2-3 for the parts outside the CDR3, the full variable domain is DSGVTQTPKHLITATGQRVTLRCSPRSGDLSVYWYQQSLDQGLQFLIQYYNGEERAKGNILERFSAQQFPDLHSELNLSSLELGDSALYFCASSPGTGSTDTQYFGPGTRLTVL.

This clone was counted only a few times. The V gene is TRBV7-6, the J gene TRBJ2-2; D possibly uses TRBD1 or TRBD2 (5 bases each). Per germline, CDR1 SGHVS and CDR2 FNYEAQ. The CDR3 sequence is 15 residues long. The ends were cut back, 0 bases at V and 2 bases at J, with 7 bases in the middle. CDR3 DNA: TGTGCCAGCAGCTTAGCCGGGACCAACACCGGGGAGCTGTTTTTT. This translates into CASSLAGTNTGELFF.

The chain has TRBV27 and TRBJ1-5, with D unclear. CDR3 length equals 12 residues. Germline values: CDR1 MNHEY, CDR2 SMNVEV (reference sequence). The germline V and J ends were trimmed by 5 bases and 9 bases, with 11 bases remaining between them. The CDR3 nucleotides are TGTGCCAGCAGTCCAGGAGGATGGCCCCAGCATTTT. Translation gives CASSPGGWPQHF.

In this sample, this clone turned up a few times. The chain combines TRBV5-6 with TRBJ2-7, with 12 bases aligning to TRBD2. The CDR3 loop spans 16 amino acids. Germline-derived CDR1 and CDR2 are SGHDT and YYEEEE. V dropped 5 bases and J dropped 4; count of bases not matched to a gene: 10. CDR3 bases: TGTGCCAGCAGTTACGGACTAGCGGGATCGACTTACGAGCAGTACTTC. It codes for CASSYGLAGSTYEQYF.

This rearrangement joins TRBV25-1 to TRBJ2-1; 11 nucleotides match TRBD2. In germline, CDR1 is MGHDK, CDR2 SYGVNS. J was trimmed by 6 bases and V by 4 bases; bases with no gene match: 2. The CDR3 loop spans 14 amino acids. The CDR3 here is CASSVSGRANEQFF. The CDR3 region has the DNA TGTGCCAGCAGTGTTAGCGGGAGGGCCAATGAGCAGTTCTTC. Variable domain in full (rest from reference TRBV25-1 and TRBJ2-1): EADIYQTPRYLVIGTGKKITLECSQTMGHDKMYWYQQDPGMELHLIHYSYGVNSTEKGDLSSESTVSRIRTEHFPLTLESARPSHTSQYLCASSVSGRANEQFFGPGTRLTVL.

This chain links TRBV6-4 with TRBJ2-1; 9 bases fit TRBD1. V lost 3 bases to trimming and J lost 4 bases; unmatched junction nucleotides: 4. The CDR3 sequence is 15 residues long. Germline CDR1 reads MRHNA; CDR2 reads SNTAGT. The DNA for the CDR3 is TGTGCCAGCAGTGAGAGACAGGGGGAGTACAATGAGCAGTTCTTC. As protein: CASSERQGEYNEQFF.

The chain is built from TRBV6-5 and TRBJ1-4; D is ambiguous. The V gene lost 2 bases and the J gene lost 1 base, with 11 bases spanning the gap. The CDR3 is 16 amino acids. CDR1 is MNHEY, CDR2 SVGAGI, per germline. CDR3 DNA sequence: TGTGCCAGCAGTTACACGAGACGGAGAACTAATGAAAAACTGTTTTTT. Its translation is CASSYTRRRTNEKLFF.

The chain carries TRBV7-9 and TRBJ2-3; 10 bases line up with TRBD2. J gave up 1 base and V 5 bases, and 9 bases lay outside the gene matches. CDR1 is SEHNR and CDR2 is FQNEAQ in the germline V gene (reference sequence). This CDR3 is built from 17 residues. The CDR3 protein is CASSHRLAGVRTDTQYF. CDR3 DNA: TGTGCCAGCAGCCACCGGCTAGCGGGAGTTCGCACAGATACGCAGTATTTT.

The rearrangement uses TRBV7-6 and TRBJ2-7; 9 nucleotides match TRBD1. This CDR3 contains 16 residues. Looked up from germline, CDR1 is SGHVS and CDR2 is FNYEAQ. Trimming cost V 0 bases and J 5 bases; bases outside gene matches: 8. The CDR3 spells CASSLAPRTGVDEQYF. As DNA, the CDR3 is TGTGCCAGCAGCTTAGCGCCTCGGACAGGGGTGGACGAGCAGTACTTC. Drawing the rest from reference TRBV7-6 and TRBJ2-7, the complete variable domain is GAGVSQSPRYKVTKRGQDVALRCDPISGHVSLYWYRQALGQGPEFLTYFNYEAQQDKSGLPNDRFSAERPEGSISTLTIQRTEQRDSAMYRCASSLAPRTGVDEQYFGPGTRLTVT.

DNA for the CDR3: TGTGCCAGCTCTGGACAGACCCAAGAGACCCAGTACTTC. Its translation is CASSGQTQETQYF. This chain joins TRBV9 and TRBJ2-5, with D perhaps matching TRBD1 (6 bases). The CDR3 covers 13 residues. Germline V gives CDR1 SGDLS, CDR2 YYNGEE. Trimming took off 7 bases at V and 1 base at J, with 11 bases between the two ends.

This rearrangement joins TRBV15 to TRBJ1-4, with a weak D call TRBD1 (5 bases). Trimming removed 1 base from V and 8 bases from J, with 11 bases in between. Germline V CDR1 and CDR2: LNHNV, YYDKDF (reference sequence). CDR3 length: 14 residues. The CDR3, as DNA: TGTGCCACCAGCAGAGCGAAAGGGGCGGAAAAACTGTTTTTT. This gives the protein CATSRAKGAEKLFF.

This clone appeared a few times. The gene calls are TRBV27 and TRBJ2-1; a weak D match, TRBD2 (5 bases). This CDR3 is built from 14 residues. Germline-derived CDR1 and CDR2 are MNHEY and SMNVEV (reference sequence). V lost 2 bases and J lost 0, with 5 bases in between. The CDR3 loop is CASSLTSSYNEQFF. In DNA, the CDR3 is TGTGCCAGCAGTTTAACTAGCTCCTACAATGAGCAGTTCTTC.

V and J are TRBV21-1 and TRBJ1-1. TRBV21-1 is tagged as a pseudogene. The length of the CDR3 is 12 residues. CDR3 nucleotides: TGTGCCAGCAGCAGGAGGAACACTGAAGCTTTCTTT. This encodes CASSRRNTEAFF.